The clone carrying this T cell receptor beta chain was found a few times. Germline CDR1 reads SGDLS; CDR2 reads YYNGEE. V lost 4 bases to trimming and J lost 0 bases; unmatched junction nucleotides: 10. The CDR3 consists of 18 residues. The data are from a study of response to subunit inactivated influenza vaccine. TCRdb reprocessed the RT-PCR reads with MiXCR, giving one entry per CDR3 protein. The data hold just under 550,000 distinct CDR3 sequences, with around a quarter observed a single time. These data were also reused for a study on T cells expressing NK-cell markers. According to that study: TCR beta cDNA was made by 5'RACE template switching with UMIs.

Material: CD4+ T cells sorted from PBMCs, obtained about 13 days after vaccination. This chain connects TRBV9 to TRBJ2-3; 11 bases are shared with TRBD2. This clonotype was sampled from a man aged 45-65 years who received an inactivated influenza vaccine. The CDR3 is CASSPIPASGGSTDTQYF. For the CDR3, the DNA is TGTGCCAGCAGCCCGATCCCTGCTAGCGGGGGGAGCACAGATACGCAGTATTTT.